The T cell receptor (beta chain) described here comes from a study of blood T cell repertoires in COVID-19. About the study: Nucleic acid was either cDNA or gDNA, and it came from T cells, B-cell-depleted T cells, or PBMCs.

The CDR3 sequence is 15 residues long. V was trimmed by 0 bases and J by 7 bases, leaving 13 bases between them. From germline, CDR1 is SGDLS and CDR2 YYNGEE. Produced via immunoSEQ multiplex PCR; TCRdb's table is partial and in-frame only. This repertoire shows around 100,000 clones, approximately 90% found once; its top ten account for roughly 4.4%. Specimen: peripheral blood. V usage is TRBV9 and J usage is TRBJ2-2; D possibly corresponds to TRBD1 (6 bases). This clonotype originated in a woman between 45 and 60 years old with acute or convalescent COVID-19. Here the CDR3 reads CASSVETGFGGELFF. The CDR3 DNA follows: TGTGCCAGCAGCGTAGAAACAGGGTTTGGCGGGGAGCTGTTTTTT. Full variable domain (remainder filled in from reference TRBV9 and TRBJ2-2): DSGVTQTPKHLITATGQRVTLRCSPRSGDLSVYWYQQSLDQGLQFLIQYYNGEERAKGNILERFSAQQFPDLHSELNLSSLELGDSALYFCASSVETGFGGELFFGEGSRLTVL.